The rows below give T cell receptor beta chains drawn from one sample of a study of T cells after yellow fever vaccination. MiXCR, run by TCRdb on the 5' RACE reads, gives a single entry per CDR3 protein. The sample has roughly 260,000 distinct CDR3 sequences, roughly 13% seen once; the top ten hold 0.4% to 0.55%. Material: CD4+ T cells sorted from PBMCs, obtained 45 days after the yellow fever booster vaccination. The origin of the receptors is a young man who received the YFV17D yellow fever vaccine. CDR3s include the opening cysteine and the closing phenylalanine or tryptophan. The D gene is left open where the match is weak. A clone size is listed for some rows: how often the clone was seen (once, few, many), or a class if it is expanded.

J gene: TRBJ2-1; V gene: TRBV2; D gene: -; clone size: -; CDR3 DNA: TGTGCCAGCAGCGTAAAAAGCGGAGAGGATGAGCAGTTCTTC; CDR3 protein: CASSVKSGEDEQFF
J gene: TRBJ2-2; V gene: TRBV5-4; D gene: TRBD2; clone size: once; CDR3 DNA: TGTGCCAGCAGCTTGGATTGGCTAGCGGGAGGCGGGCAGAACACCGGGGAGCTGTTTTTT; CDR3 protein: CASSLDWLAGGGQNTGELFF
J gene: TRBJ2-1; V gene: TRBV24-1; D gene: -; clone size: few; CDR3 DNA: TGTGCCACCAGTGATGCTAGGTTTCACAATGAGCAGTTCTTC; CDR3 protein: CATSDARFHNEQFF
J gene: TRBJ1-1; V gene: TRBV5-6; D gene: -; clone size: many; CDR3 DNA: TGTGCCAGCAGCTTCCGGGACGGGAACACTGAAGCTTTCTTT; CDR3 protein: CASSFRDGNTEAFF
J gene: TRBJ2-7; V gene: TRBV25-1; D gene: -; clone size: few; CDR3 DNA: TGTGCCAGCAGTGAATGGCTTGGGGGCGAGCAGTACTTC; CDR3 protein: CASSEWLGGEQYF
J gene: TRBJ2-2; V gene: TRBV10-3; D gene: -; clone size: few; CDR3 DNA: TGTGCCATCAGTGTGAAAGGCGGGGAGCTGTTTTTT; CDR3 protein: CAISVKGGELFF
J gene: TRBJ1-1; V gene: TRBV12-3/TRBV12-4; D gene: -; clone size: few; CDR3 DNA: TGTGCCAGCAGTCACGGGGCGGGCCAATCTTTCTTT; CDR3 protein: CASSHGAGQSFF
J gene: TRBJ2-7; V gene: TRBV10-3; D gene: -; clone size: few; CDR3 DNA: TGTGCCACCACCATTGATCCCACGGGCACTTCCCCCGAGCAGTACTTC; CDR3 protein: CATTIDPTGTSPEQYF
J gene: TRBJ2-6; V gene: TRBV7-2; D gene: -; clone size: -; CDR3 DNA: TGTGCCAGCAGCATCCCAGGTGGGGCCAACGTCCTGACTTTC; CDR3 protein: CASSIPGGANVLTF
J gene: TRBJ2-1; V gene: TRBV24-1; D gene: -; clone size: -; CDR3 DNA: TGTGCCACCAGTGATTCCGTCGGACTCAATGAGCAGTTCTTC; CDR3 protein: CATSDSVGLNEQFF
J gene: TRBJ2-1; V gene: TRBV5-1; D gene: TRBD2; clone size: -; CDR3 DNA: TGCGCCAGCAGCTTGGCCTTAGCGGGAGTGAATGAGCAGTTCTTC; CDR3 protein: CASSLALAGVNEQFF
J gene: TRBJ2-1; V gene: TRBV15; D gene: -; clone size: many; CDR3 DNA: TGTGCCACCAGCAGAGAAGGGGCAGGGTACAATGAGCAGTTCTTC; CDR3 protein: CATSREGAGYNEQFF
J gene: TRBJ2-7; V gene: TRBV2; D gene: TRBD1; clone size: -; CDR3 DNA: TGTGCCAGCAGTGAGGACAGGGGGGCCTACGAGCAGTACTTC; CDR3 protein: CASSEDRGAYEQYF
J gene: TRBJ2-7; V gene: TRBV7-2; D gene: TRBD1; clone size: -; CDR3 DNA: TGTGCCAGCAGCTCTAGGGGGGACAGGGGACAGTCCTTC; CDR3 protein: CASSSRGDRGQSF
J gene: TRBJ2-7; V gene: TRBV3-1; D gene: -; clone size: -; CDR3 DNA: TGTGCCAGCAGCACCGAGGAAGGGGCGCGGTACGAGCAGTACTTC; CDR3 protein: CASSTEEGARYEQYF
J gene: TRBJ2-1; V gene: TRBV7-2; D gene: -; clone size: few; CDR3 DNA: TGTGCCAGCAGCTTACAGCCAGCACCCTACAATGAGCAGTTCTTC; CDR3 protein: CASSLQPAPYNEQFF
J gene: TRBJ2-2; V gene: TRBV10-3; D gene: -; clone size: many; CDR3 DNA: TGTGCCATCACGCCGGAGGTGAACACCGGGGAGCTGTTTTTT; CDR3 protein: CAITPEVNTGELFF
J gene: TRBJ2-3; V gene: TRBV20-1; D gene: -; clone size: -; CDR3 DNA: TGCAGTGGCAGGAGGGGAGGAGATACGCAGTATTTT; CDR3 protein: CSGRRGGDTQYF
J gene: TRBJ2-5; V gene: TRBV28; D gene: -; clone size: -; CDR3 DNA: TGTGCCAGCAGTATCGGACGGAGGCAAGAGACCCAGTACTTC; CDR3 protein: CASSIGRRQETQYF
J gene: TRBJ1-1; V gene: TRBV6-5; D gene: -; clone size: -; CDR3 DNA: TGTGCCAGCAGCAACGGGGGGAGGGCTTTCTTT; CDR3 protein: CASSNGGRAFF
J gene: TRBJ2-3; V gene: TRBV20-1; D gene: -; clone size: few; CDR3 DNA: TGCAGTGCCAAGGGAATTCCGTCGCAGTATTTT; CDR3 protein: CSAKGIPSQYF
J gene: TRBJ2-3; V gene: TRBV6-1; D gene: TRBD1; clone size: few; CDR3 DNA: TGTGCCAGCCGGGACAGGGGCTATAGCGGGGCCACTCAGTATTTT; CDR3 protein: CASRDRGYSGATQYF
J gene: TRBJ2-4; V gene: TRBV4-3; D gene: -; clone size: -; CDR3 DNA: TGCGCCAGCAGCCAAGGCTTCCAGATAGCCAAAAACATTCAGTACTTC; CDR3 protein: CASSQGFQIAKNIQYF
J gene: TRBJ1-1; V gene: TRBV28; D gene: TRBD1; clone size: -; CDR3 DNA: TGTGCCAGCAGTCCCCCGAGGACAGGGCGCACTGAAGCTTTCTTT; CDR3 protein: CASSPPRTGRTEAFF
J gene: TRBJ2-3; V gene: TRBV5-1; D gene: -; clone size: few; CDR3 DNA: TGCGCCAGCAGCTTTGCGGACGTCACAGATACGCAGTATTTT; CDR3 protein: CASSFADVTDTQYF
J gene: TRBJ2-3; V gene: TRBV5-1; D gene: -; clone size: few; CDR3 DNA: TGCGCCAGCAGCTCAGGGGTAATAACAGATACGCAGTATTTT; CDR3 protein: CASSSGVITDTQYF
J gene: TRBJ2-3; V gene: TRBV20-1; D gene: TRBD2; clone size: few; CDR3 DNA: TGCAGTGCTGAGACGGTAGCGGGAGGAAGAACAGATACGCAGTATTTT; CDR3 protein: CSAETVAGGRTDTQYF
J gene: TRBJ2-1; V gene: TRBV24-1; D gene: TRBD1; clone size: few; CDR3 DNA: TGTGCCACCACCTCCGGGACAGGCCTCAATGAGCAGTTCTTC; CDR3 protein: CATTSGTGLNEQFF
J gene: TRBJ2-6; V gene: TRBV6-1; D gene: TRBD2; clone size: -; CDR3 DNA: TGTGCCAGCCTACGGGGGGCTGGGGCCAACGTCCTGACTTTC; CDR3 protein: CASLRGAGANVLTF
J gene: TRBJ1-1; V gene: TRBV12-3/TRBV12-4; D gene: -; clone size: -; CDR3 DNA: TGTGCCAGCAGTCGTTTAAGTCATCCAGCTTTCTTT; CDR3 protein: CASSRLSHPAFF
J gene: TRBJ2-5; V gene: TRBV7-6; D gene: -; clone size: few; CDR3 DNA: TGTGCCAGCAGCCTATCTTACAGTGGGTACCAAGAGACCCAGTACTTC; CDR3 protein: CASSLSYSGYQETQYF
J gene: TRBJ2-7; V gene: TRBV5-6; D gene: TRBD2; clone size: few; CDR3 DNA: TGTGCCAGCAGCGGCCCGCGCGGGAGAGCATACGAGCAGTACTTC; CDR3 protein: CASSGPRGRAYEQYF
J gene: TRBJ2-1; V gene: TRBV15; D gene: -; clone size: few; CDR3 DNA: TGTGCCACCAGCAGGCCGACACTAGGTGAGCAGTTCTTC; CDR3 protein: CATSRPTLGEQFF
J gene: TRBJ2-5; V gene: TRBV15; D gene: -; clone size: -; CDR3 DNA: TGTGCCACCAGCAGAGATCGACTGGCTGAGGAGACCCAGTACTTC; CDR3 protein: CATSRDRLAEETQYF
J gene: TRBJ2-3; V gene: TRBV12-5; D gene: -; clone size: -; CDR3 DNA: TGTGCTAGTGGTGTTCTAGTGGGTACGCAGTATTTT; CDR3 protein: CASGVLVGTQYF
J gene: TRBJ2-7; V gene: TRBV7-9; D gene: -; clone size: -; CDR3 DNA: TGTGCCAGCAGCGACGTCAGTAGGGAGCAGTACTTC; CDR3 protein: CASSDVSREQYF
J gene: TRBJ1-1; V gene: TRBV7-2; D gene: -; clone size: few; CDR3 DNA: TGTGCCAGCAGCTTAAATACAGTGGTAAACACTGAAGCTTTCTTT; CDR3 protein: CASSLNTVVNTEAFF
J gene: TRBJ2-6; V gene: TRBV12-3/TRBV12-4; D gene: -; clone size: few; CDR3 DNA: TGTGCCAGCAGCCGGGGTCCTGCCTTAAAATCTGGGGCCAACGTCCTGACTTTC; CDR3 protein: CASSRGPALKSGANVLTF
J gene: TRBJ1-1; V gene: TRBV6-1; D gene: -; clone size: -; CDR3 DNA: TGTGCCAGCAGTGTCCCAGGGGCGCAAGGGACTGAAGCTTTCTTT; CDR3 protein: CASSVPGAQGTEAFF
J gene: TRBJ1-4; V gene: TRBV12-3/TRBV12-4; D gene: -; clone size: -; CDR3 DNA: TGTGCCAGAAGTTTAGGGTCGGGCGAAAAACTGTTTTTT; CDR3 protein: CARSLGSGEKLFF
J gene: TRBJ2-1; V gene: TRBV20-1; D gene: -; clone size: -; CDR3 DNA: TGCAGTGCTAGTAGCGTACGGGGAGGTACCTACAATGAGCAGTTCTTC; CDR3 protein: CSASSVRGGTYNEQFF
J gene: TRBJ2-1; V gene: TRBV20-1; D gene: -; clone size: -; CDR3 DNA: TGCAGTGCTAGAGGGCAGACGAATGAGCAGTTCTTC; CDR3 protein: CSARGQTNEQFF
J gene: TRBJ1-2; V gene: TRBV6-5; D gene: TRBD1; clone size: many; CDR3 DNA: TGTGCCAGCACCCCTGGGGACAGCCCCTCCTTCCTCTATGGCTACACCTTC; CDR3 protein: CASTPGDSPSFLYGYTF
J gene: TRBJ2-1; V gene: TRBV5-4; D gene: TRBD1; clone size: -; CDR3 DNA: TGTGCCAGCAGTGAACAGGGGTTGTACAATGAGCAGTTATTC; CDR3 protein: CASSEQGLYNEQLF
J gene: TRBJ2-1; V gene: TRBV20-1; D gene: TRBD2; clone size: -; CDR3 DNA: TGCAGTGCTGGGGGACTAGCGGCCTACTACAATGAGCAGTTCTTC; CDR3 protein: CSAGGLAAYYNEQFF
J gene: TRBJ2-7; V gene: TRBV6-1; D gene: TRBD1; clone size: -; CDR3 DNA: TGTGCCAGCAGCCCGGACAGGGACTCCTACGAGCAGTACTTC; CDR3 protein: CASSPDRDSYEQYF
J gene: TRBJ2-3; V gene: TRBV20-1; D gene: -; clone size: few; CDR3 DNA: TGCAGTGCTCCTCTCCCCCCGGTTCAGGAGCAGTATTTT; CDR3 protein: CSAPLPPVQEQYF
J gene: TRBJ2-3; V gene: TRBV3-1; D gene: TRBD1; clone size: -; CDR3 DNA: TGTGCCAGCAGCCCTCGACAGGGAATCCTGTATATCCCTATTACGCAGTATTTT; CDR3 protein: CASSPRQGILYIPITQYF